This TCR beta chain was sequenced in a study of blood T cells in healthy people across ages. Overall study results and limits: It was found that TCR beta diversity correlated strongly with the percentage of naive T cells. Lack of knowledge of donor CMV status possibly confounded expanded clonotype changes.

To note about this clonotype: Its antigen remains unknown.

With a J-beta primer mix and a sample-barcoded 5' primer, a second PCR ran about 7 to 12 cycles. TCRdb reanalysed the 5' RACE reads using MiXCR and keeps one entry per CDR3 protein. The sample consists of approximately 900,000 distinct CDR3 sequences, roughly 29% of them appearing once. Collection of 8.5 to 10 milliliters of peripheral blood was performed for each donor. CDR3 size: 13 residues. Looked up from germline, CDR1 is SQVTM and CDR2 is ANQGSEA. V was shortened by 4 bases and J by 4 bases, with 11 bases between the two germline ends. This same sample was also part of a study on T cells of mothers and their children. As that report states: Some 2.7 million TCR beta reads per child versus over 9.5 million per mother.

Specimen: blood. The sequence came from a woman between 35 and 50 years old in good health. The J gene is TRBJ1-5, the V gene TRBV29-1; a possible D gene is TRBD1 (5 bases). In nucleotides, the CDR3 is TGCAGCGTTGGGGAAGACAGAAATCAGCCCCAGCATTTT. Protein: CSVGEDRNQPQHF. The full variable domain, its missing parts supplied by reference TRBV29-1 and TRBJ1-5, is SAVISQKPSRDICQRGTSLTIQCQVDSQVTMMFWYRQQPGQSLTLIATANQGSEATYESGFVIDKFPISRPNLTFSTLTVSNMSPEDSSIYLCSVGEDRNQPQHFGDGTRLSIL.